The 15 T cell receptor beta chains reported below all come from one sample, sequenced in a study of OX40 agonist ivuxolimab in advanced cancers. Generated by immunoSEQ multiplex PCR, the TCRdb table keeps only in-frame clones and is missing some. The sample includes roughly 86,000 clones, about 90% of them seen just once. This specimen consisted of CD4+ or CD8+ T cells sorted from blood, obtained in a trial of the OX40 agonist ivuxolimab. The receptors shown here come from an adult with an advanced solid tumor such as melanoma, head and neck, liver or kidney cancer.

This clone was observed a single time. The rearrangement joins TRBV7-7 to TRBJ2-2; no clear D. The CDR3 spans 12 residues. The germline gives CDR1 SSHAT, CDR2 FNYEAQ (reference sequence). The CDR3 DNA follows: TGTGCTAGTGGAGTGGACACCGGGGAGCTGTTTTTT. It is translated as CASGVDTGELFF.

The chain employs TRBV4-1 and TRBJ2-3; no reliable D call. Trimming took off 1 base at V and 2 bases at J, with 7 bases between the two ends. Germline V gene sequence: CDR1 MGHRA, CDR2 YSYEKL. The CDR3 totals 14 residues. CDR3 nucleotides: TGCGCCAGCAGCCAAGGGTATATCACAGATACGCAGTATTTT. Translation gives CASSQGYITDTQYF.

The chain has TRBV28 and TRBJ2-7; 8 bases are a match to TRBD1. The CDR3 spans 14 residues. After removal of 6 bases from V and 11 bases from J, the junction contained 15 bases not matched to a gene. Germline CDR1 reads MDHEN; CDR2 reads SYDVKM. The CDR3, as DNA: TGTGCCAGCAGCCCCAGGACAGGGCTCGTCGGAGAGTACTTC. Amino acids: CASSPRTGLVGEYF.

The CDR3 DNA sequence: TGTGCCTGGAGCGAAGATATAGGACATGGGAACACTGAAGCTTTCTTT. Its protein is CAWSEDIGHGNTEAFF. The chain carries TRBV30 and TRBJ1-1; D may be TRBD1 (5 bases). The CDR3 is 16 amino acids. V lost 3 bases and J 1 base, leaving 18 bases between the germline ends. Germline CDR1 GTSNPN, CDR2 SVGIG (reference sequence).

As DNA, the CDR3 is TGTGCCAGTAGTAAAACAGGGGAGGGCTATGGCTACACCTTC. Translated: CASSKTGEGYGYTF. This chain links TRBV19 with TRBJ1-2; 7 bases agree with TRBD1. The CDR3 contains 14 residues. Germline V lookup: CDR1 LNHDA, CDR2 SQIVND (reference sequence). Losses at the gene ends were 4 bases for V and 4 bases for J; bases not matched to a gene: 6. The full variable domain, in which reference TRBV19 and TRBJ1-2 provide the parts outside the CDR3, is DGGITQSPKYLFRKEGQNVTLSCEQNLNHDAMYWYRQDPGQGLRLIYYSQIVNDFQKGDIAEGYSVSREKKESFPLTVTSAQKNPTAFYLCASSKTGEGYGYTFGSGTRLTVV.

V usage is TRBV19 and J usage is TRBJ2-7; the D gene is possibly TRBD1 (6 bases). Trimming removed 2 bases from V and 6 bases from J, with 11 bases in between. Per germline, CDR1 LNHDA and CDR2 SQIVND (reference sequence). The CDR3 has 13 amino acids. The CDR3 coding sequence is TGTGCCAGTAGTATAAACAGGGCGGGCGAGCAGTACTTC. Its translation: CASSINRAGEQYF. Drawing the rest from reference TRBV19 and TRBJ2-7, the complete variable domain is DGGITQSPKYLFRKEGQNVTLSCEQNLNHDAMYWYRQDPGQGLRLIYYSQIVNDFQKGDIAEGYSVSREKKESFPLTVTSAQKNPTAFYLCASSINRAGEQYFGPGTRLTVT.

The chain combines TRBV6-6 with TRBJ1-5; D is ambiguous. Germline CDR1 MNHNY, CDR2 SVGAGI (reference sequence). The V gene lost 5 bases and the J gene lost 2 bases, with 7 bases spanning the gap. The CDR3 is 13 residues long. The CDR3 nucleotides are TGTGCCAGCAGTAGAGAGGGCAATCAGCCCCAGCATTTT. This encodes CASSREGNQPQHF.

V usage is TRBV25-1 and J usage is TRBJ2-3, with D tentatively TRBD2 (5 bases). The germline V and J ends were trimmed by 3 bases and 2 bases, with 12 bases remaining between them. The V gene's germline CDR1 is MGHDK and CDR2 SYGVNS. The length of the CDR3 is 15 residues. The CDR3 here is CASSDLADDTDTQYF. The CDR3 nucleotides are TGTGCCAGCAGTGATCTAGCAGACGACACAGATACGCAGTATTTT.

This chain links TRBV11-2 with TRBJ2-1; no firm D call. V lost 1 base and J lost 5, with 9 bases in between. This CDR3 is built from 14 residues. Germline CDR1 SGHAT, CDR2 FQNNGV. CDR3: CASSLGTLDNEQFF. CDR3 in DNA: TGTGCCAGCAGCTTAGGAACGCTCGACAATGAGCAGTTCTTC.

The chain carries TRBV19 and TRBJ2-7, with D possibly TRBD2 on 6 matching bases. V was pared by 3 bases and J by 3 bases, with 18 bases between. The CDR3 spans 16 residues. CDR1 is LNHDA, CDR2 SQIVND, per germline (reference sequence). This CDR3 reads CASSIRRGGQHYEQYF. The CDR3 bases are TGTGCCAGTAGTATCCGGCGGGGTGGCCAACACTACGAGCAGTACTTC.

V usage is TRBV15 and J usage is TRBJ2-4; 10 nucleotides line up with TRBD2. Trimming at V came to 1 base and at J to 8 bases, leaving 8 bases not matched to a gene. Looked up from germline, CDR1 is LNHNV and CDR2 is YYDKDF (reference sequence). The CDR3 consists of 16 residues. The CDR3 DNA reads TGTGCCACCAGCAGAGTCCCAGCGGGAGGGCCGGACATTCAGTACTTC. Protein sequence: CATSRVPAGGPDIQYF.

V and J are TRBV18 and TRBJ1-1; D may be TRBD1 (6 bases). Trimming took 3 bases from V and 0 from J, leaving 8 bases between them. The germline CDR1 and CDR2 sequences are KGHSH and LQKENI. This CDR3 is built from 14 residues. The CDR3 DNA is TGTGCCAGCTCACCCACAGGGCTGAACACTGAAGCTTTCTTT. Encoded protein: CASSPTGLNTEAFF.

The chain uses TRBV27 and TRBJ2-1, with TRBD2 matching over 9 bases. The CDR3 runs to 13 residues. Germline V CDR1 and CDR2: MNHEY, SMNVEV (reference sequence). Losses at the gene ends were 7 bases for V and 7 bases for J; bases not matched to a gene: 5. In DNA, the CDR3 is TGTGCCAGCAATCGGGCGGGAGGGAATGAGCAGTTCTTC. Its translation is CASNRAGGNEQFF.

V is TRBV7-9 and J is TRBJ1-2; 10 bases agree with TRBD1. Germline V gene data show CDR1 as SEHNR and CDR2 as FQNEAQ (reference sequence). Unmatched junction bases numbered 1, after V lost 4 bases and J lost 8 bases. This CDR3 is 12 amino acids long. CDR3 sequence reads: CASSWDRGGYTF. The CDR3 nucleotides read TGTGCCAGCAGCTGGGACAGGGGAGGCTACACCTTC. Looking up the rest from reference TRBV7-9 and TRBJ1-2 gives the full variable domain: DTGVSQNPRHKITKRGQNVTFRCDPISEHNRLYWYRQTLGQGPEFLTYFQNEAQLEKSRLLSDRFSAERPKGSFSTLEIQRTEQGDSAMYLCASSWDRGGYTFGSGTRLTVV.

For the CDR3, the DNA is TGTGCCAGCAAGGGGCATGAGCAGTTCTTC. Amino acid sequence: CASKGHEQFF. V gene TRBV28 combines with J gene TRBJ2-1, with a possible D match to TRBD1 (5 bases). V lost 7 bases, J lost 8 bases, and 6 bases lay in between. The CDR3 contains 10 residues. Per the germline V gene, CDR1 is MDHEN and CDR2 is SYDVKM.